What follows are 14 T cell receptor beta chains derived from one specimen sequenced in a study of blood T cell repertoires in COVID-19. TCRdb keeps only in-frame clones here, not all; method: immunoSEQ multiplex PCR. The data hold approximately 270,000 clones, with 80% to 90% observed a single time. The sample taken for sequencing was PBMCs or T cells enriched from blood (not recorded which). The receptors stem from a young woman with acute COVID-19.

The gene calls are TRBV25-1 and TRBJ2-1, with a possible D match to TRBD2 (6 bases). Germline V gene lookup returns CDR1 MGHDK and CDR2 SYGVNS. V gave up 4 bases and J gave up 0 bases, with 10 bases separating them. The CDR3 totals 15 residues. CDR3: CASSGSGRSYNEQFF. The CDR3, as DNA: TGTGCCAGCAGTGGAAGCGGGCGCTCCTACAATGAGCAGTTCTTC.

The CDR3 region is CASSSWGQKGSYEQYF. CDR3 nucleotides: TGTGCCAGCAGTTCGTGGGGACAGAAAGGCTCCTACGAGCAGTACTTC. This chain joins TRBV28 and TRBJ2-7; TRBD1 aligns across 7 bases. There are 16 residues in the CDR3. The trim removed 4 bases at V and 0 bases at J, leaving 9 bases unmatched. Germline lookup yields CDR1 MDHEN and CDR2 SYDVKM.

The gene calls are TRBV27 and TRBJ2-7, with a weak D call TRBD1 (5 bases). The V end was cut by 10 bases, the J end by 3 bases, with 19 bases between. The CDR3 covers 14 residues. Germline lookup yields CDR1 MNHEY and CDR2 SMNVEV (reference sequence). The CDR3 protein is CATAPQTASYEQYF. The DNA of the CDR3 is TGTGCCACCGCACCTCAGACAGCGAGCTACGAGCAGTACTTC.

This clone occurred once. The V call is TRBV28, the J call TRBJ1-2, with D hard to call. Germline CDR1 and CDR2: MDHEN and SYDVKM. V lost 5 bases, J lost 8 bases, and 9 bases lay in between. The CDR3 loop spans 11 amino acids. The DNA for the CDR3 is TGTGCCAGCAGTCGTTGGGCCGGCTACACCTTC. Translating it yields CASSRWAGYTF.

This clone was seen only once. The rearrangement links TRBV25-1 to TRBJ2-7, with 10 positions matching TRBD2. V gave up 1 base and J gave up 8 bases; unmatched junction bases: 11. The CDR3 is made up of 16 amino acids. Germline V gene lookup returns CDR1 MGHDK and CDR2 SYGVNS. CDR3 loop: CASSEFRASGSLQQYF. CDR3 nucleotides: TGTGCCAGCAGTGAATTTCGGGCTAGCGGGAGCCTTCAGCAGTACTTC.

V usage is TRBV6-4 and J usage is TRBJ1-5; 10 positions agree with TRBD1. This CDR3 is built from 14 residues. CDR1 and CDR2 (germline): MRHNA, SNTAGT. V gave up 6 bases and J gave up 7 bases; unmatched junction bases: 6. CDR3 bases: TGTGCCAGCAGCGGACAGGGGGTCGGCCAGCCCCAGCATTTT. Its translation is CASSGQGVGQPQHF.

V and J are TRBV7-2 and TRBJ2-3, with TRBD2 matching 7 bases. CDR3 size: 15 residues. V shed 3 bases and J 0 bases; nucleotides not matched to a gene: 3. The germline V gene encodes CDR1 SGHTA and CDR2 FQGNSA. Here the CDR3 DNA reads TGTGCCAGCAGCTTTAACGGGGGGAGCACAGATACGCAGTATTTT. Translation gives CASSFNGGSTDTQYF.

The chain joins TRBV27 to TRBJ2-7; 11 positions agree with TRBD2. With V trimmed by 3 bases and J by 3 bases, 4 bases remained unmatched. Looked up from germline, CDR1 is MNHEY and CDR2 is SMNVEV (reference sequence). This CDR3 has 15 amino acids. The chain's CDR3 is CASSFIGTSGYEQYF. As DNA, the CDR3 is TGTGCCAGCAGTTTTATTGGGACTAGCGGCTACGAGCAGTACTTC.

This clone was recorded once. The V and J genes are TRBV7-3 and TRBJ2-3; TRBD2 aligns across 14 bases. Germline assignment: CDR1 SGHTA and CDR2 FQGTGA. This CDR3 region has 17 residues. V shed 2 bases, J shed 5 bases, and the junction held 6 bases outside the gene matches. In DNA, the CDR3 is TGTGCCAGCAGCTTATCAGGGACTAGCGGGAGACGAGATACGCAGTATTTT. It is translated as CASSLSGTSGRRDTQYF.

The chain carries TRBV10-2 and TRBJ2-1; unclear D gene. V was cut by 0 bases and J by 5 bases, with 14 bases left in between. The V gene's germline CDR1 is WSHSY and CDR2 SAAADI. CDR3 length: 16 amino acids. CDR3 coding DNA: TGCGCCAGCAGTGAGTCGATATCCAGAGACAACAATGAGCAGTTCTTC. It is translated as CASSESISRDNNEQFF.

The chain links TRBV3-1 (or the pseudogene TRBV3-2) to TRBJ1-2; the D is unclear. The germline V and J ends were trimmed by 1 base and 9 bases, with 9 bases remaining between them. Germline-derived CDR1 and CDR2 are LGHDT and YNNKEL (reference sequence). This CDR3 spans 12 amino acids. The CDR3 DNA is TGTGCCAGCAGCCAAGGACAAGGCAGCTACACCTTC. Its protein is CASSQGQGSYTF.

In its sample, this clone was seen once. The chain links TRBV11-1 to TRBJ2-2; D possibly corresponds to TRBD2 (6 bases). CDR3 length: 15 amino acids. Germline CDR1 SGHAT, CDR2 FQDESV (reference sequence). Trimming cost V 2 bases and J 4 bases, with 11 bases left between them. CDR3: CASSLRGIVTGELFF. The CDR3 coding sequence is TGTGCCAGCAGCTTACGCGGGATTGTCACCGGGGAGCTGTTTTTT.

The rearrangement joins TRBV4-3 to TRBJ2-6, with 7 bases fitting TRBD2. Germline V lookup: CDR1 LGHNA, CDR2 YSLEER. CDR3 size: 19 residues. The junction had 11 bases not matched to a gene; V was cut back by 1 base and J by 2 bases. The CDR3 loop reads CASSQVPGLGGAGANVLTF. CDR3 nucleotide sequence: TGCGCCAGCAGCCAAGTCCCCGGCTTGGGAGGGGCTGGGGCCAACGTCCTGACTTTC.

The chain combines TRBV24-1 with TRBJ2-1; TRBD2 matches at 7 bases. The trim removed 5 bases at V and 8 bases at J, leaving 8 bases unmatched. Germline V gives CDR1 KGHDR, CDR2 SFDVKD. The CDR3 loop spans 14 amino acids. CDR3 loop: CATSALREGYEQFF. As DNA, the CDR3 is TGTGCCACCAGTGCCCTCAGGGAGGGCTATGAGCAGTTCTTC.